The present TCR beta chain was sequenced within a study of blood T cell repertoires in COVID-19. Study context: Sources were T cells, B-cell-depleted T cells, or PBMCs; the material itself was cDNA or gDNA.

The CDR3 spans 14 residues. CDR1 and CDR2 from the germline V gene are SGHVS and FQNEAQ. Between the trimmed V and J ends, which lost 1 base and 3 bases, there was a span of 7 bases. Authors' analysis steps: Reference gene primer amplification in the assay estimated nucleated cell counts. Sequencing was performed with immunoSEQ multiplex PCR; in TCRdb, only in-frame clones are kept and a portion is missing. V and J calls plus clone size are reproduced from that table; the DNA served to infer D and trimming. Of 270,000 or so clones in the sample, nearly 90% were seen once. Sequencing used peripheral blood. This chain connects TRBV7-8 to TRBJ2-4, with unresolved D. This TCR derives from a woman in her 30s with COVID-19, enrolled during active disease. CDR3: CASSLVYVKNIQYF. CDR3 DNA sequence: TGTGCCAGCAGCTTAGTATATGTCAAAAACATTCAGTACTTC.